This T cell receptor beta chain was obtained from a study of neurological immune-mediated disorders. Study results and limitations: No CDR3 amino acid sequences were shared by expanded clones across subjects, suggesting private repertoires in all groups.

Per the germline V gene, CDR1 is DFQATT and CDR2 is SNEGSKA (reference sequence). V lost 7 bases and J 0 bases, leaving 13 bases between the germline ends. The CDR3 totals 14 residues. 950,000 to 1,000,000 sorted CD4+ or CD8+ T cells made each library. This clonotype was seen at least ten times. Its antigen is not known. Synthesis of cDNA was accomplished via 5'RACE employing 10-nucleotide random UMIs. Every sequencing run drew on 15-18 subjects and yielded over 170 million TCR-beta sequences. TCRdb re-derived calls from the 5' RACE reads in MiXCR, one entry per CDR3 protein. The data hold 35,000 to 40,000 distinct CDR3 sequences, with more than 9% observed a single time.

This clonotype was obtained from a woman aged 25 to 39 with HTLV-1-associated myelopathy (HAM/TSP). Specimen: CD4+ T cells from blood. V gene TRBV20-1 combines with J gene TRBJ2-4; weak D call: TRBD2 (6 bases). CDR3: CSVRGGLAKNIQYF. In nucleotides, the CDR3 is TGCAGTGTTAGGGGAGGACTAGCCAAAAACATTCAGTACTTC.